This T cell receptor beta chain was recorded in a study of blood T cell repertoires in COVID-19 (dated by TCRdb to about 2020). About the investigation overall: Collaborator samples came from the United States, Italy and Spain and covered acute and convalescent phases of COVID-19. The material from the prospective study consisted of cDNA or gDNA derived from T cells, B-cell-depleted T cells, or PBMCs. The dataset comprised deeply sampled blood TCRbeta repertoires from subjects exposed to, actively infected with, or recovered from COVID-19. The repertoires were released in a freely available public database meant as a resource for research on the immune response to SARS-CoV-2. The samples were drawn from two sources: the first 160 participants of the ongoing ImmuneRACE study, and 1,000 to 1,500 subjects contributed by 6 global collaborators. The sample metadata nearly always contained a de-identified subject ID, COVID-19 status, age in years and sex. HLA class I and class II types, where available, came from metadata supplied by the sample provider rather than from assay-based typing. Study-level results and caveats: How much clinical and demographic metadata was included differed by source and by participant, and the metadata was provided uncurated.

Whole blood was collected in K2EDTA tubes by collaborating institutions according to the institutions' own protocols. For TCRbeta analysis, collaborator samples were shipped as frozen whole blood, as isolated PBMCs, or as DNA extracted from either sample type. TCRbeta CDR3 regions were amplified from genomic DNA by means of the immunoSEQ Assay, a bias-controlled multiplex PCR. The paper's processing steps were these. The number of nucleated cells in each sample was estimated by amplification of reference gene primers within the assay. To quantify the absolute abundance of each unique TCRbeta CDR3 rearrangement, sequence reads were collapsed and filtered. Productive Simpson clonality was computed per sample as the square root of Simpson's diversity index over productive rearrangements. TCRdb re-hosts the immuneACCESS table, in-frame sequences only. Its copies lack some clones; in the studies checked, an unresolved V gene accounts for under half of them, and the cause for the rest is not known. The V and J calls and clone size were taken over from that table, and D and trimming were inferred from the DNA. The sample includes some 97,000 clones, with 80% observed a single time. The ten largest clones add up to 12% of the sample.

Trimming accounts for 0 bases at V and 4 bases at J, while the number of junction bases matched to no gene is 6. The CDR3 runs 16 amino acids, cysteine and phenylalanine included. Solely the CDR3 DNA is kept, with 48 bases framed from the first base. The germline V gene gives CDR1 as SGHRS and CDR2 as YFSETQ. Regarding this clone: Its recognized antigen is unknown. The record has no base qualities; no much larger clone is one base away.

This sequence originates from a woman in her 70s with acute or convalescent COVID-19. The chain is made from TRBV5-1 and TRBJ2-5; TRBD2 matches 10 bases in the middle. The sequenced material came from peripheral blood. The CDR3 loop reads CASSLGYSGGPETQYF. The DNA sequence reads TGCGCCAGCAGCTTGGGATATAGCGGGGGGCCAGAGACCCAGTACTTC.